This T cell receptor beta chain stems from a study of blood T cells in healthy people across ages. CDR1 and CDR2 from the germline V gene are DFQATT and SNEGSKA (reference sequence). The CDR3 totals 17 residues. General study points: Those diversity estimates obtained from one million T cells were thought to be underestimates.

Regarding this clonotype: The antigen remains undetermined.

A second about 7 to 11 cycle PCR used barcoded and J-beta primers. MiXCR, applied by TCRdb to the 5' RACE reads, yields one record per CDR3 protein. Here the sample spans around 1,500,000 distinct CDR3 sequences, 42% being singletons. Material: blood. The V gene is TRBV20-1, the J gene TRBJ2-5; the match to TRBD2 covers 13 bases. With the DNA end fitting TRBJ2-7 better, the J assignment may be wrong. This sequence originates from a woman younger than 30 in good health. CDR3 sequence: CSASTGLAGVYGDEQYF. The DNA of the CDR3 is TGCAGTGCTAGTACCGGACTAGCGGGAGTATATGGAGACGAGCAGTACTTC.